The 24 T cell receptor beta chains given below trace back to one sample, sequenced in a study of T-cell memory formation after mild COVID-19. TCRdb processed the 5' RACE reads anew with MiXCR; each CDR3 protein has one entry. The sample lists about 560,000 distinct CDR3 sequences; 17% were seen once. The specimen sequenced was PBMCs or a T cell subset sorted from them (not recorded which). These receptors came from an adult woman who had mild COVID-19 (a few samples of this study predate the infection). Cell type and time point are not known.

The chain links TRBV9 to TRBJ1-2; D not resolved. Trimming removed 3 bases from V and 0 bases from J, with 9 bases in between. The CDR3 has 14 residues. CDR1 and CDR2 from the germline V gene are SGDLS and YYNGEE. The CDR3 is CASSDGPSNYGYTF. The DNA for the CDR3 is TGTGCCAGCAGCGATGGACCCTCTAACTATGGCTACACCTTC.

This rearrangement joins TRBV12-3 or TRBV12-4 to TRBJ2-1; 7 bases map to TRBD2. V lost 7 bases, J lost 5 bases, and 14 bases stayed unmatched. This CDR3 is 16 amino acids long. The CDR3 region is CASTPTVSGLHNEQFF. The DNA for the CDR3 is TGTGCCAGCACTCCTACCGTTAGCGGGCTCCACAATGAGCAGTTCTTC.

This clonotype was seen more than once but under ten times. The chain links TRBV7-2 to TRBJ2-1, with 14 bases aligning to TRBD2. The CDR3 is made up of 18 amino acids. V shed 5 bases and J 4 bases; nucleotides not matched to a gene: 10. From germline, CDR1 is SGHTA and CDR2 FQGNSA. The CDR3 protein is CASSQPTSGRAPYNEQFF. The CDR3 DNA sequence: TGTGCCAGCAGCCAACCGACTAGCGGGAGGGCCCCGTACAATGAGCAGTTCTTC.

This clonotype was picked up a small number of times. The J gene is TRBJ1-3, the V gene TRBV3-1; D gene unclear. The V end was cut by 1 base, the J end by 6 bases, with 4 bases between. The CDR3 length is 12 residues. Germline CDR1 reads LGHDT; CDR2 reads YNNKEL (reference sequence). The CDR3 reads CASSQVTNTIYF. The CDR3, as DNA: TGTGCCAGCAGCCAAGTTACAAACACCATATATTTT.

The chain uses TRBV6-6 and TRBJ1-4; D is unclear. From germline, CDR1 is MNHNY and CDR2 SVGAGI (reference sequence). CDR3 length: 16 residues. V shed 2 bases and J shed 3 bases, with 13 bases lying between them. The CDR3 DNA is TGTGCCAGCAGTTACGGCGAGGGAAAGGCTAATGAAAAACTGTTTTTT. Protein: CASSYGEGKANEKLFF.

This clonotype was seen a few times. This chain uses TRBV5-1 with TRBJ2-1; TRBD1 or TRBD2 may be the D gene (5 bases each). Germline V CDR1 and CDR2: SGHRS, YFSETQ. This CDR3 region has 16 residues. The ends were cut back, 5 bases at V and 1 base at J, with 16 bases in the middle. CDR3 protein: CASSPHGGPSYNEQFF. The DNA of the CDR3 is TGCGCCAGCAGTCCCCATGGGGGTCCTTCCTACAATGAGCAGTTCTTC.

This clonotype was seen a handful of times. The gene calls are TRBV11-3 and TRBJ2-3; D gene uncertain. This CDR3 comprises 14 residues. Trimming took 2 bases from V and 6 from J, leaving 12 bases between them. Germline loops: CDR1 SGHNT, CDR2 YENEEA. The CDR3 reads CASSLTADWDTQYF. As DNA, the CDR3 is TGTGCCAGCAGCTTAACGGCTGATTGGGATACGCAGTATTTT.

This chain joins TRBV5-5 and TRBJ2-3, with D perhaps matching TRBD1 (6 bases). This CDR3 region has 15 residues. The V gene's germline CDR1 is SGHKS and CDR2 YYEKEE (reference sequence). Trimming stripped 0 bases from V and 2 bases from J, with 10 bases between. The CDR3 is CASSLGMGATDTQYF. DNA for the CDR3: TGTGCCAGCAGCTTGGGGATGGGGGCCACAGATACGCAGTATTTT.

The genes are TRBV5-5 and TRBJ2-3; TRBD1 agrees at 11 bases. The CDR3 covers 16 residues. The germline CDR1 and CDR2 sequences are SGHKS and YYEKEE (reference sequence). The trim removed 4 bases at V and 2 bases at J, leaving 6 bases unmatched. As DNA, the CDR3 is TGTGCCAGCAGCGCCGGGACAGGGGGTAACACAGATACGCAGTATTTT. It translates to CASSAGTGGNTDTQYF.

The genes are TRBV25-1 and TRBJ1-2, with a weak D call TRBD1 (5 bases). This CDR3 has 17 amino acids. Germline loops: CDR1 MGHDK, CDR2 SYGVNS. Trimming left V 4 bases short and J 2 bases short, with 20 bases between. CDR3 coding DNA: TGTGCCAGCAGTGCCGAGGGACGTCGGGGGTCCAACTATGGCTACACCTTC. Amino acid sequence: CASSAEGRRGSNYGYTF.

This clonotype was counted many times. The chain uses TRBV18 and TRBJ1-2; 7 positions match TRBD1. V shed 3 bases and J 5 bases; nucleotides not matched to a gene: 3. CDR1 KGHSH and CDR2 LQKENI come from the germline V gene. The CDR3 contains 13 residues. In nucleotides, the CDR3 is TGTGCCAGCTCACCCGACAGGGCTTATGGCTACACCTTC. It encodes CASSPDRAYGYTF.

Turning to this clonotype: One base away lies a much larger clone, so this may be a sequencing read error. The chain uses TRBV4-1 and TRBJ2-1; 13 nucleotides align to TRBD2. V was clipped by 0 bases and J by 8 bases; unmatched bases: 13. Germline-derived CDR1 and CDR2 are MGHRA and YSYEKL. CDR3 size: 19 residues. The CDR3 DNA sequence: TGCGCCAGCAGCCAAGACCATGGACTAGCGGGGGTTATTGTACATGAGCAGTTCTTC. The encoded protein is CASSQDHGLAGVIVHEQFF.

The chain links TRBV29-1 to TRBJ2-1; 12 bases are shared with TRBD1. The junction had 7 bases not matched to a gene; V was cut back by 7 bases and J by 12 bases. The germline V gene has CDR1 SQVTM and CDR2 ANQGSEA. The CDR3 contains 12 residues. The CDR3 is CSAGTGGFVQFF. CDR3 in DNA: TGCAGCGCCGGGACAGGGGGCTTTGTGCAGTTCTTC.

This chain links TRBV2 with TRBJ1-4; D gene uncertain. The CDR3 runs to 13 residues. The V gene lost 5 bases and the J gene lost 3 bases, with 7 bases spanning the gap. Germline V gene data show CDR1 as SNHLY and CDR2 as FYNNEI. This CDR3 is CASSRRANEKLFF. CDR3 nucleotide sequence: TGTGCCAGCAGTAGAAGGGCTAATGAAAAACTGTTTTTT.

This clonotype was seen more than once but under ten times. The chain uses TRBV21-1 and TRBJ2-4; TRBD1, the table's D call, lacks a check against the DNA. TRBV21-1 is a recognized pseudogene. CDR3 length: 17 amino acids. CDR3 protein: CASSKAPRGLAKNIQYF. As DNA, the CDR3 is TGTGCCAGCAGCAAAGCTCCAAGGGGACTAGCCAAAAACATTCAGTACTTC.

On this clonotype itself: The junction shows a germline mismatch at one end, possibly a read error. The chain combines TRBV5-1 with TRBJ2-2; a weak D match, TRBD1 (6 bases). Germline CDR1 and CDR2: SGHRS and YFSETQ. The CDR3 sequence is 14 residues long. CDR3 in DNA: TGCGACAGCAGCTTGGAGCAGGGGTCTGGGGAGCTGTTTTTT. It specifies CDSSLEQGSGELFF. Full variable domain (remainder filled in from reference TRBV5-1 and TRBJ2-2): KAGVTQTPRYLIKTRGQQVTLSCSPISGHRSVSWYQQTPGQGLQFLFEYFSETQRNKGNFPGRFSGRQFSNSRSEMNVSTLELGDSALYLCDSSLEQGSGELFFGEGSRLTVL.

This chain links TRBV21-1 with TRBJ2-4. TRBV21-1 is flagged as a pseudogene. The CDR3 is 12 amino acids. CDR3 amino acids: CASRQSRNIQYF. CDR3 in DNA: TGTGCCAGCAGACAGTCCAGAAACATTCAGTACTTC.

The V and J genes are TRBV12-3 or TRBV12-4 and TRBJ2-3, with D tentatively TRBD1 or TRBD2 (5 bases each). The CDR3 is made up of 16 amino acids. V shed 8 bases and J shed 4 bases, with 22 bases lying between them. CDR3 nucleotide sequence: TGTGCCAGCCGCCGAGGACGGGGCCTGGGGTCAGATACGCAGTATTTT. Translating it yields CASRRGRGLGSDTQYF.

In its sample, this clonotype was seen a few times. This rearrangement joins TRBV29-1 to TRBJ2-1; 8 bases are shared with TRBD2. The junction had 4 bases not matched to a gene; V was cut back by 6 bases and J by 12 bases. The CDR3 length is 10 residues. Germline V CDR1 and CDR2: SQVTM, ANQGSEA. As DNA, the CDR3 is TGCAGCGTGGAGCGGGAGCGGCAGTTCTTC. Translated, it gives CSVERERQFF.

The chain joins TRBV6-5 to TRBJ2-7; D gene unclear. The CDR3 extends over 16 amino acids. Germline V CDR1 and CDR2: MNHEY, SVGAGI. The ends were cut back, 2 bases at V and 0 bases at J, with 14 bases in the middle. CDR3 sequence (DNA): TGTGCCAGCAGTTACGCCGCGTACTCTAGCTCCTACGAGCAGTACTTC. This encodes CASSYAAYSSSYEQYF.

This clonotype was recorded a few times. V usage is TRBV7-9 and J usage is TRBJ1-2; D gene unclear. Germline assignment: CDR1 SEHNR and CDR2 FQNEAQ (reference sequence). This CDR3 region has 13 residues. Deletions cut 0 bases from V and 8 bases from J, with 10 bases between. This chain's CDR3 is CASSLASGLGYTF. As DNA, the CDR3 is TGTGCCAGCAGCTTAGCCTCAGGTTTGGGCTACACCTTC.

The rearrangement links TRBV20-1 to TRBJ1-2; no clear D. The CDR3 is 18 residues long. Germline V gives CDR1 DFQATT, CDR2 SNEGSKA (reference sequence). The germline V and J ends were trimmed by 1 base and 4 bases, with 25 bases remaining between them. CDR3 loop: CSARAGPAAPTWVYGYTF. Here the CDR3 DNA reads TGCAGTGCTAGAGCTGGTCCGGCGGCGCCTACGTGGGTCTATGGCTACACCTTC.

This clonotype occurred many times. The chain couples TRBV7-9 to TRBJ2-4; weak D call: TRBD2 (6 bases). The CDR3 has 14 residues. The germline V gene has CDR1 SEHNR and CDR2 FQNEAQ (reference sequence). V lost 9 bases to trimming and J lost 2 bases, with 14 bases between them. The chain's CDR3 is CASTVGGTKNIQYF. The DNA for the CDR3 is TGTGCCAGTACCGTCGGGGGTACCAAAAACATTCAGTACTTC.

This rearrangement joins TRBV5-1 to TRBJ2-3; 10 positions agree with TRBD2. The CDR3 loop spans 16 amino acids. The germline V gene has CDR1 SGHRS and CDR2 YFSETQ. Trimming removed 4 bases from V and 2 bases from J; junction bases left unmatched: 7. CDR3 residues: CASSRGSGGPTDTQYF. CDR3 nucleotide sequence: TGCGCCAGCAGCCGTGGTAGCGGGGGGCCCACAGATACGCAGTATTTT.